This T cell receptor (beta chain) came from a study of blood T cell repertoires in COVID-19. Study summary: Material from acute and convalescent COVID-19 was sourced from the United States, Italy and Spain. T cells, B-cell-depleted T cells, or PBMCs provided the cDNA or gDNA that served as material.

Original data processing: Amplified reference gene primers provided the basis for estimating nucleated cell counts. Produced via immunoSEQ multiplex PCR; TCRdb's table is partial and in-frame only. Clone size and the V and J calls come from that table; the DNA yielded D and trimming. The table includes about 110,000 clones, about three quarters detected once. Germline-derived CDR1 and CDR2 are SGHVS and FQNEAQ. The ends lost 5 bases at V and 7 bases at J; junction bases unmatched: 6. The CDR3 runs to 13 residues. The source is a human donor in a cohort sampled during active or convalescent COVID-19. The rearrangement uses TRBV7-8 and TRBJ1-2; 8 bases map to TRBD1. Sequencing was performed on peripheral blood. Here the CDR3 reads CASSRTGLGGYTF. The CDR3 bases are TGTGCCAGCAGCAGGACAGGGTTGGGTGGCTACACCTTC.